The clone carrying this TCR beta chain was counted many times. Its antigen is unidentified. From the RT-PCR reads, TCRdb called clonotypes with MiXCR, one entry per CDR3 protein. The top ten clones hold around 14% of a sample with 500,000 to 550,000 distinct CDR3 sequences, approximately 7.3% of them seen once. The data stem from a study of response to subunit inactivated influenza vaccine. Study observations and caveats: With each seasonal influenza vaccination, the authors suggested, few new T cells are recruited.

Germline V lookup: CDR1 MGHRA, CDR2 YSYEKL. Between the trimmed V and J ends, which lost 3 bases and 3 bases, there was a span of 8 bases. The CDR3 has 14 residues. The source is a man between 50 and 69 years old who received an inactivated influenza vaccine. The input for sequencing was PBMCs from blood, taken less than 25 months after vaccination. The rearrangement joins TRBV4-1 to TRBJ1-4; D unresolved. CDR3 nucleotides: TGCGCCAGCAGCCATAGCCGATCTAATGAAAAACTGTTTTTT. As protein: CASSHSRSNEKLFF.